This TCR beta chain was obtained from a study of human thymus T cells. Study results and caveats: Related work found strong thymic repertoire overlap between unrelated individuals. Gene usage (both V and J) appeared biased in thymic and blood repertoires.

Repertoires were generated with immunoSEQ multiplex PCR, while TCRdb's copy carries only in-frame clones and drops some. The sample carries about 130,000 clones, more than 90% recorded once. Thymus specimens were resections from corrective heart surgery. Donors were healthy Finnish babies undergoing corrective operations for congenital heart defects. For this clone: What it binds is unknown.

V trimming: 4 bases; J trimming: 1 base; junction bases outside the gene matches: 13. The CDR3 extends over 17 amino acids. This receptor was identified in a boy under three years old with a congenital heart defect but otherwise immunologically healthy. The sequencing sample was made of thymus tissue. This chain joins TRBV5-3 and TRBJ1-1; 7 bases map to TRBD1. TRBV5-3 carries the ORF label, with uncertain function. For the CDR3, the DNA is TGTGCCAGAAGCCAGTGGGCCCACAGGGGACCGAACACTGAAGCTTTCTTT. Its translation is CARSQWAHRGPNTEAFF.